This T cell receptor beta chain originates from a study of cytomegalovirus exposure and HLA in healthy donors. Germline CDR1 is SGDLS and CDR2 is YYNGEE. CDR3 size: 15 residues. After removal of 3 bases from V and 1 base from J, the junction contained 5 bases not matched to a gene. General study results and limits: Several V segments, TRBV6-2 and TRBV6-3 among them, could not be told apart and were dropped. Certain sequence variants were highly shared and formed a cluster, and this cluster was likely a sequencing artifact.

Remarks on this clone: Its antigen remains unidentified.

PCR primers comprised 60 Vbeta and 13 Jbeta primers. Generated by immunoSEQ multiplex PCR, the TCRdb table keeps only in-frame clones and is missing some. This table holds 150,000 to 200,000 clones, 65% to 90% found once. The chain uses TRBV9 and TRBJ2-5, with 8 positions matching TRBD2. The source is a man in his forties or fifties in good health and CMV-seropositive. The specimen sequenced was PBMCs. In DNA, the CDR3 is TGTGCCAGCAGCGAAAATAGCGGGGCCCAAGAGACCCAGTACTTC. Translated, it gives CASSENSGAQETQYF.